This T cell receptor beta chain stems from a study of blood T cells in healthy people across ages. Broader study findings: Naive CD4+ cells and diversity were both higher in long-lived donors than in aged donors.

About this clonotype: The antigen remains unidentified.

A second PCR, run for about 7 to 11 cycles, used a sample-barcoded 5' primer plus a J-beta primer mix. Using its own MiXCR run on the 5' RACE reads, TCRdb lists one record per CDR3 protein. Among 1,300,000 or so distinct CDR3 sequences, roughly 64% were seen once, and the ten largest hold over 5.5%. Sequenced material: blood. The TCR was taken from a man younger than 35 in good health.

The CDR3 loop reads CSARTGSTYGYTF. The CDR3 bases are TGCAGCGCTCGGACAGGAAGTACCTATGGCTACACCTTC. The V and J genes are TRBV29-1 and TRBJ1-2; 7 bases fit TRBD1. Trimming at V came to 7 bases and at J to 4 bases, leaving 9 bases not matched to a gene. Per the germline V gene, CDR1 is SQVTM and CDR2 is ANQGSEA. The CDR3 is 13 amino acids. The full variable domain, completed using reference TRBV29-1 and TRBJ1-2, is SAVISQKPSRDICQRGTSLTIQCQVDSQVTMMFWYRQQPGQSLTLIATANQGSEATYESGFVIDKFPISRPNLTFSTLTVSNMSPEDSSIYLCSARTGSTYGYTFGSGTRLTVV.